These T cell receptor beta chains were read from a single sample in a study of blood T cell repertoires in COVID-19. TCRdb's copy holds only in-frame clones and misses some; the assay was immunoSEQ multiplex PCR. The sample has fewer than 30,000 clones, over 75% seen once. The sequenced sample was peripheral blood. The receptors derive from a woman of 80 years or more with COVID-19, enrolled during active disease. The CDR3 runs from the conserved cysteine through the conserved F or W. The order of the fields is J gene, V gene, D gene, clone size, CDR3 protein, CDR3 DNA. A D gene is named only where the DNA matches it firmly. Some rows have no size entry. The others give once, few or many, or a class for an expanded clone.

J gene: TRBJ1-1; V gene: TRBV10-1; D gene: -; clone size: -; CDR3 protein: CASSRDWNTEAFF; CDR3 DNA: TGCGCCAGCTCCCGGGACTGGAACACTGAAGCTTTCTTT
J gene: TRBJ1-4; V gene: TRBV18; D gene: TRBD1; clone size: -; CDR3 protein: CASSPRTGGNEKLFF; CDR3 DNA: TGTGCCAGCTCACCAAGGACAGGGGGAAATGAAAAACTGTTTTTT
J gene: TRBJ2-7; V gene: TRBV20-1; D gene: TRBD2; clone size: once; CDR3 protein: CSASPGGSYEQYF; CDR3 DNA: TGCAGTGCTAGTCCGGGGGGCTCCTACGAGCAGTACTTC
J gene: TRBJ1-4; V gene: TRBV7-9; D gene: TRBD1; clone size: -; CDR3 protein: CASSSGQGSEKLFF; CDR3 DNA: TGTGCCAGCAGCTCCGGACAGGGGAGCGAAAAACTGTTTTTT
J gene: TRBJ2-7; V gene: TRBV6-6; D gene: -; clone size: -; CDR3 protein: CASSKQGSHEQYF; CDR3 DNA: TGTGCCAGCAGTAAGCAGGGATCCCACGAGCAGTACTTC
J gene: TRBJ2-4; V gene: TRBV15; D gene: TRBD2; clone size: -; CDR3 protein: CATSSWTSGGPKNIQYF; CDR3 DNA: TGTGCCACCAGCTCCTGGACTAGCGGGGGGCCAAAAAACATTCAGTACTTC
J gene: TRBJ2-2; V gene: TRBV30; D gene: TRBD1; clone size: once; CDR3 protein: CAWSRQGASGELFF; CDR3 DNA: TGTGCCTGGAGTCGGCAGGGGGCCTCCGGGGAGCTGTTTTTT
J gene: TRBJ2-5; V gene: TRBV15; D gene: -; clone size: once; CDR3 protein: CATSRSPQETQYF; CDR3 DNA: TGTGCCACCAGCAGATCTCCCCAAGAGACCCAGTACTTC
J gene: TRBJ1-4; V gene: TRBV6-1; D gene: -; clone size: -; CDR3 protein: CASSEATIGVFF; CDR3 DNA: TGTGCCAGCAGTGAAGCGACGATAGGGGTGTTTTTT
J gene: TRBJ1-4; V gene: TRBV6-5; D gene: TRBD1; clone size: few; CDR3 protein: CASRTGPNEKLFF; CDR3 DNA: TGTGCCAGCCGGACAGGTCCTAATGAAAAACTGTTTTTT
J gene: TRBJ1-1; V gene: TRBV5-4; D gene: TRBD1; clone size: -; CDR3 protein: CASSFGGQGVSTEAFF; CDR3 DNA: TGTGCCAGCAGCTTTGGTGGGCAGGGGGTGAGCACTGAAGCTTTCTTT
J gene: TRBJ2-3; V gene: TRBV19; D gene: TRBD2; clone size: -; CDR3 protein: CASSITSSGADTQYF; CDR3 DNA: TGTGCCAGTAGTATCACGTCTAGCGGTGCAGATACGCAGTATTTT
J gene: TRBJ2-3; V gene: TRBV10-3; D gene: -; clone size: -; CDR3 protein: CAISEGASSTDTQYF; CDR3 DNA: TGTGCCATCAGTGAGGGGGCCTCTAGCACAGATACGCAGTATTTT
J gene: TRBJ1-1; V gene: TRBV18; D gene: -; clone size: -; CDR3 protein: CASSPREGRGTEAFF; CDR3 DNA: TGTGCCAGCTCACCACGGGAGGGCCGGGGGACTGAAGCTTTCTTT
J gene: TRBJ2-5; V gene: TRBV7-9; D gene: TRBD1; clone size: once; CDR3 protein: CASSLAGDRWGQETQYF; CDR3 DNA: TGTGCCAGCAGCTTAGCGGGGGACAGGTGGGGGCAAGAGACCCAGTACTTC
J gene: TRBJ1-5; V gene: TRBV7-2; D gene: TRBD1; clone size: -; CDR3 protein: CASSPWDRGQNQPQHF; CDR3 DNA: TGTGCCAGCAGCCCGTGGGACAGGGGGCAAAATCAGCCCCAGCATTTT
J gene: TRBJ2-7; V gene: TRBV15; D gene: -; clone size: -; CDR3 protein: CATSSPQGVNEQYF; CDR3 DNA: TGTGCCACCAGCAGCCCGCAGGGTGTCAACGAGCAGTACTTC
J gene: TRBJ2-2; V gene: TRBV5-1; D gene: TRBD1; clone size: -; CDR3 protein: CASSLQGVANTGELFF; CDR3 DNA: TGCGCCAGCAGCTTACAGGGGGTCGCGAACACCGGGGAGCTGTTTTTT
J gene: TRBJ2-4; V gene: TRBV2; D gene: TRBD1; clone size: -; CDR3 protein: CASKGTGASLAKNIQYF; CDR3 DNA: TGTGCCAGCAAAGGGACAGGGGCCTCCTTAGCCAAAAACATTCAGTACTTC
J gene: TRBJ1-6; V gene: TRBV29-1; D gene: TRBD1; clone size: -; CDR3 protein: CSVREGQYNSPLHF; CDR3 DNA: TGCAGCGTTCGGGAGGGACAGTATAATTCACCCCTCCACTTT
J gene: TRBJ1-3; V gene: TRBV14; D gene: -; clone size: -; CDR3 protein: CASSQGGNTIYF; CDR3 DNA: TGTGCCAGCAGCCAAGGAGGGAACACCATATATTTT
J gene: TRBJ2-5; V gene: TRBV29-1; D gene: -; clone size: -; CDR3 protein: CSVGLSQETQYF; CDR3 DNA: TGCAGCGTTGGTCTGTCTCAAGAGACCCAGTACTTC
J gene: TRBJ1-4; V gene: TRBV6-6; D gene: -; clone size: -; CDR3 protein: CATWGGSNEKLFF; CDR3 DNA: TGTGCCACTTGGGGGGGATCTAATGAAAAACTGTTTTTT